The clone carrying this T cell receptor beta chain was detected ten times or more. Its antigen is not identified. The sample originates from a study of CD8 T cells in ankylosing spondylitis. Whole-study results and caveats: Eight highly homologous variants formed a TCR beta motif that appeared characteristic of ankylosing spondylitis blood. Disease-linked clones reportedly concentrated significantly in matched ankylosing spondylitis synovial fluid. Some of the motif variants had earlier been found in reactive arthritis patients' fluid and blood.

Quantitative 5'-RACE with molecular barcodes generated TCR beta libraries. In TCRdb, the 5' RACE reads were re-called with MiXCR into one record per CDR3 protein. The table records under 300,000 distinct CDR3 sequences, roughly 10% of them present only once. This TCR derives from a male donor with ankylosing spondylitis or in good health (not recorded which). Sequenced input: blood, either unsorted or a sorted T cell fraction (not recorded which).

CDR3 bases: TGTGCCTGGGGGGCCGGGCAGGCCTACGAGCAGTACTTC. It translates to CAWGAGQAYEQYF. The chain couples TRBV30 to TRBJ2-7; D is possibly TRBD1 (5 bases). CDR1 is GTSNPN and CDR2 is SVGIG in the germline V gene (reference sequence). Trimming took off 5 bases at V and 2 bases at J, with 13 bases between the two ends. This CDR3 spans 13 amino acids.